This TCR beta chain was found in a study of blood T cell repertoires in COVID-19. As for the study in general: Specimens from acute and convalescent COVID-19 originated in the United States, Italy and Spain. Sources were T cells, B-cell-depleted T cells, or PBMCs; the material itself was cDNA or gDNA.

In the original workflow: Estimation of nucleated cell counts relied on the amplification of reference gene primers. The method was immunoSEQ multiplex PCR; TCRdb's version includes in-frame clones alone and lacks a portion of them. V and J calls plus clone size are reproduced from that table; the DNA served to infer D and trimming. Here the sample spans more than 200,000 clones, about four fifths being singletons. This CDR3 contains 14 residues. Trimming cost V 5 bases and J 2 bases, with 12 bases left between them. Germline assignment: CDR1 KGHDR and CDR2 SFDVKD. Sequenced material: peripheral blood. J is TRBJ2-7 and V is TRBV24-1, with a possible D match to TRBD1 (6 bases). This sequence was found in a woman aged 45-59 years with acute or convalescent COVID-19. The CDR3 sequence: CATSARGGPYEQYF. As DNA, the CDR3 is TGTGCCACCAGTGCCAGGGGTGGGCCCTACGAGCAGTACTTC.